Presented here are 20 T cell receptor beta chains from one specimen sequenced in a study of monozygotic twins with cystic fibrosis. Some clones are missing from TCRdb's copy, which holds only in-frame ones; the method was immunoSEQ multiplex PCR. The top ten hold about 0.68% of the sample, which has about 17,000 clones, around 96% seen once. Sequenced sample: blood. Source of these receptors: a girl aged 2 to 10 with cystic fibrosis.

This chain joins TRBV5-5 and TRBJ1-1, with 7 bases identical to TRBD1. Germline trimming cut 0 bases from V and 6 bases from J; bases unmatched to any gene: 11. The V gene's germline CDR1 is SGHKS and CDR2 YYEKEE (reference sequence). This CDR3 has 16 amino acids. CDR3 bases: TGTGCCAGCAGCTTGGGGACAGGTGGGGCGATGGCTGAAGCTTTCTTT. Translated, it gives CASSLGTGGAMAEAFF.

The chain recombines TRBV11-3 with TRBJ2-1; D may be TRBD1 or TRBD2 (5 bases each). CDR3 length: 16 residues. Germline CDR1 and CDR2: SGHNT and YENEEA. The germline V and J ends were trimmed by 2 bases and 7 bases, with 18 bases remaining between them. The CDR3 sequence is CASSLSGGGSWNEQFF. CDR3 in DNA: TGTGCCAGCAGCTTATCGGGTGGGGGATCGTGGAATGAGCAGTTCTTC.

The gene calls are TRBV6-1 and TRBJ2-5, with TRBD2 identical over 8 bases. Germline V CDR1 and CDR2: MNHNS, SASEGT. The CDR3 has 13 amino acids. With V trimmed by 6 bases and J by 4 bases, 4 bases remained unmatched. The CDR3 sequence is CASSGGLVETQYF. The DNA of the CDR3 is TGTGCCAGCAGCGGGGGACTAGTAGAGACCCAGTACTTC.

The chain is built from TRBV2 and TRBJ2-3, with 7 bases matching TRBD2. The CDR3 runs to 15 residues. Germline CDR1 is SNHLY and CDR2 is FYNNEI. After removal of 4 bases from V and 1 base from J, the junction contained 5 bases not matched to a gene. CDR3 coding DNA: TGTGCCAGCAGTGGCTTGGGGGGGGGCACAGATACGCAGTATTTT. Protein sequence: CASSGLGGGTDTQYF.

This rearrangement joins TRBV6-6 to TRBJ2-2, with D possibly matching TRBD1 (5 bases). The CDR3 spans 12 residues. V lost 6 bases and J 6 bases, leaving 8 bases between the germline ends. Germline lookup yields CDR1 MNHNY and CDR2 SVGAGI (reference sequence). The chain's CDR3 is CASRQGAGELFF. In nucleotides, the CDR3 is TGTGCCAGCAGGCAGGGCGCCGGGGAGCTGTTTTTT.

The DNA for the CDR3 is TGTGCCAGCACTAGCGGGGGGCCCTACAATGAGCAGTTCTTC. It encodes CASTSGGPYNEQFF. The rearrangement uses TRBV9 and TRBJ2-1; the match to TRBD2 covers 11 bases. Trimming at V came to 6 bases and at J to 2 bases, leaving 1 base not matched to a gene. The CDR3 sequence is 14 residues long. Germline CDR1 is SGDLS and CDR2 is YYNGEE.

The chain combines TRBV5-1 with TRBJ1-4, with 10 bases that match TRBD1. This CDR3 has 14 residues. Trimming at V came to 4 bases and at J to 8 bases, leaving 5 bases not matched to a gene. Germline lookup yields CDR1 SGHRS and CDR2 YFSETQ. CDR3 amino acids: CASSIGQGGEKLFF. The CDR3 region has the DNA TGCGCCAGCAGCATAGGACAGGGGGGCGAAAAACTGTTTTTT.

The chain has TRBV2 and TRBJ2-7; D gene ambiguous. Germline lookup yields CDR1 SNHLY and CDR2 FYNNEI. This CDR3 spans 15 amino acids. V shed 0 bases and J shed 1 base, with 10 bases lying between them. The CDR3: CASSEARAASYEQYF. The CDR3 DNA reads TGTGCCAGCAGTGAAGCGCGCGCAGCTTCCTACGAGCAGTACTTC. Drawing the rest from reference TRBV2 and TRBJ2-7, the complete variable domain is EPEVTQTPSHQVTQMGQEVILRCVPISNHLYFYWYRQILGQKVEFLVSFYNNEISEKSEIFDDQFSVERPDGSNFTLKIRSTKLEDSAMYFCASSEARAASYEQYFGPGTRLTVT.

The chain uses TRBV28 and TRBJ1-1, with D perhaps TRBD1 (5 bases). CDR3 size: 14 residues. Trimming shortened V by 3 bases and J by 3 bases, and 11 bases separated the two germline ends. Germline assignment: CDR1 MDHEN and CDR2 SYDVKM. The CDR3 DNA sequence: TGTGCCAGCAGTTTGACCAGGGTCTACACTGAAGCTTTCTTT. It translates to CASSLTRVYTEAFF.

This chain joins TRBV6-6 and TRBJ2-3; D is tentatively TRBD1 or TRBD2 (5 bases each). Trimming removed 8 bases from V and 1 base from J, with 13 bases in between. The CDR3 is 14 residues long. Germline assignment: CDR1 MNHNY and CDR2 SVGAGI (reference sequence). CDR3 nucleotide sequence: TGTGCCAGCTATCGGGGACCGCGCACAGATACGCAGTATTTT. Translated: CASYRGPRTDTQYF.

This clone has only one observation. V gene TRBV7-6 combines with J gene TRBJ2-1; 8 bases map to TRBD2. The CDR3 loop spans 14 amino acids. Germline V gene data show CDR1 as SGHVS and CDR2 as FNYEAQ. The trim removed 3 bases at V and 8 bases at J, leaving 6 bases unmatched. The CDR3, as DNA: TGTGCCAGCAGCTTTTCGGGGGGGCGGGATGAGCAGTTCTTC. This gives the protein CASSFSGGRDEQFF. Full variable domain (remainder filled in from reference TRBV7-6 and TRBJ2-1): GAGVSQSPRYKVTKRGQDVALRCDPISGHVSLYWYRQALGQGPEFLTYFNYEAQQDKSGLPNDRFSAERPEGSISTLTIQRTEQRDSAMYRCASSFSGGRDEQFFGPGTRLTVL.

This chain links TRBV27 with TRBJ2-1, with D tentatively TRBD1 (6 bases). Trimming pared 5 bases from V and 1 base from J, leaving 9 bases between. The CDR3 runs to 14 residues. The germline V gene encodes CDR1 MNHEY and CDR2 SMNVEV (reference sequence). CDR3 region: CASSQGLSYNEQFF. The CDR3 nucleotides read TGTGCCAGCAGTCAGGGGCTGTCCTACAATGAGCAGTTCTTC.

CDR3 DNA sequence: TGTGCCATAAGGGGGGCCTTCAGCACAGATACGCAGTATTTT. This codes for CAIRGAFSTDTQYF. The chain joins TRBV10-3 to TRBJ2-3; perhaps D is TRBD1 or TRBD2 (6 bases each). The CDR3 covers 14 residues. Germline V gene data show CDR1 as ENHRY and CDR2 as SYGVKD. V lost 9 bases to trimming and J lost 0 bases, with 13 bases between them.

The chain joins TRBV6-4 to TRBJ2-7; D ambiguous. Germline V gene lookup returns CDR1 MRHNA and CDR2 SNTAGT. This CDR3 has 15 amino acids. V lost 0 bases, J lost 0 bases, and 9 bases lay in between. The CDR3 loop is CASSDSPEYSYEQYF. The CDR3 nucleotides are TGTGCCAGCAGTGACTCGCCAGAATACTCCTACGAGCAGTACTTC.

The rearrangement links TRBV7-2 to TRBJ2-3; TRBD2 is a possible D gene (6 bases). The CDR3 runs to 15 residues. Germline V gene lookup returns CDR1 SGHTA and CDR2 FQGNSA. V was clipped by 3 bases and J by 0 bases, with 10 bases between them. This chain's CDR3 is CASSFTRGSTDTQYF. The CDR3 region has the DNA TGTGCCAGCAGCTTCACCCGGGGGAGCACAGATACGCAGTATTTT. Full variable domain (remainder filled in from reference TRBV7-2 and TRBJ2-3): GAGVSQSPSNKVTEKGKDVELRCDPISGHTALYWYRQSLGQGLEFLIYFQGNSAPDKSGLPSDRFSAERTGGSVSTLTIQRTQQEDSAVYLCASSFTRGSTDTQYFGPGTRLTVL.

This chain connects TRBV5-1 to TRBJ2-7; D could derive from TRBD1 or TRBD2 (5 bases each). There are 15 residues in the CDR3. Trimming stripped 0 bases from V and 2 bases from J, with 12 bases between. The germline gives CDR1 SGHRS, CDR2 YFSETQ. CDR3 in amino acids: CASSLGNRDAYEQYF. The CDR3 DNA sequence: TGCGCCAGCAGCTTGGGGAACCGGGACGCCTACGAGCAGTACTTC.

The CDR3 loop is CASSEDDTASYYEQYF. CDR3 coding DNA: TGTGCCAGCAGTGAAGACGATACAGCGAGCTACTACGAGCAGTACTTC. The V gene is TRBV2, the J gene TRBJ2-7; D gene ambiguous. Germline V gene sequence: CDR1 SNHLY, CDR2 FYNNEI. The germline V and J ends were trimmed by 1 base and 3 bases, with 16 bases remaining between them. CDR3 length equals 16 residues.

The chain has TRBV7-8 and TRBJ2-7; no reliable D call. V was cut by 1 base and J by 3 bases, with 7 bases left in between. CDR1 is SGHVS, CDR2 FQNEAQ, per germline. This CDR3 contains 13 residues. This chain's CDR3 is CASSLDWGYEQYF. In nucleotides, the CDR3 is TGTGCCAGCAGCTTAGACTGGGGCTACGAGCAGTACTTC.

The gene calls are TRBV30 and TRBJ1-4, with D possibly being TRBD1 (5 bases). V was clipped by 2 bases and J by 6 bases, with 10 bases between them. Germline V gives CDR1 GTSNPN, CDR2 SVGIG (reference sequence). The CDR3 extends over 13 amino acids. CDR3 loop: CAWSWGVDEKLFF. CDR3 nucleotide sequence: TGTGCCTGGAGTTGGGGGGTAGATGAAAAACTGTTTTTT.

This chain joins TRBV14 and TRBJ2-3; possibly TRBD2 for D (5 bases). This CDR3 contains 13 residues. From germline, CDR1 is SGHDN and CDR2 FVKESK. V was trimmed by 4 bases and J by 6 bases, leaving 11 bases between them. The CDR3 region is CASSLNTGDTQYF. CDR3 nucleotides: TGTGCCAGCAGCCTCAATACGGGGGATACGCAGTATTTT.